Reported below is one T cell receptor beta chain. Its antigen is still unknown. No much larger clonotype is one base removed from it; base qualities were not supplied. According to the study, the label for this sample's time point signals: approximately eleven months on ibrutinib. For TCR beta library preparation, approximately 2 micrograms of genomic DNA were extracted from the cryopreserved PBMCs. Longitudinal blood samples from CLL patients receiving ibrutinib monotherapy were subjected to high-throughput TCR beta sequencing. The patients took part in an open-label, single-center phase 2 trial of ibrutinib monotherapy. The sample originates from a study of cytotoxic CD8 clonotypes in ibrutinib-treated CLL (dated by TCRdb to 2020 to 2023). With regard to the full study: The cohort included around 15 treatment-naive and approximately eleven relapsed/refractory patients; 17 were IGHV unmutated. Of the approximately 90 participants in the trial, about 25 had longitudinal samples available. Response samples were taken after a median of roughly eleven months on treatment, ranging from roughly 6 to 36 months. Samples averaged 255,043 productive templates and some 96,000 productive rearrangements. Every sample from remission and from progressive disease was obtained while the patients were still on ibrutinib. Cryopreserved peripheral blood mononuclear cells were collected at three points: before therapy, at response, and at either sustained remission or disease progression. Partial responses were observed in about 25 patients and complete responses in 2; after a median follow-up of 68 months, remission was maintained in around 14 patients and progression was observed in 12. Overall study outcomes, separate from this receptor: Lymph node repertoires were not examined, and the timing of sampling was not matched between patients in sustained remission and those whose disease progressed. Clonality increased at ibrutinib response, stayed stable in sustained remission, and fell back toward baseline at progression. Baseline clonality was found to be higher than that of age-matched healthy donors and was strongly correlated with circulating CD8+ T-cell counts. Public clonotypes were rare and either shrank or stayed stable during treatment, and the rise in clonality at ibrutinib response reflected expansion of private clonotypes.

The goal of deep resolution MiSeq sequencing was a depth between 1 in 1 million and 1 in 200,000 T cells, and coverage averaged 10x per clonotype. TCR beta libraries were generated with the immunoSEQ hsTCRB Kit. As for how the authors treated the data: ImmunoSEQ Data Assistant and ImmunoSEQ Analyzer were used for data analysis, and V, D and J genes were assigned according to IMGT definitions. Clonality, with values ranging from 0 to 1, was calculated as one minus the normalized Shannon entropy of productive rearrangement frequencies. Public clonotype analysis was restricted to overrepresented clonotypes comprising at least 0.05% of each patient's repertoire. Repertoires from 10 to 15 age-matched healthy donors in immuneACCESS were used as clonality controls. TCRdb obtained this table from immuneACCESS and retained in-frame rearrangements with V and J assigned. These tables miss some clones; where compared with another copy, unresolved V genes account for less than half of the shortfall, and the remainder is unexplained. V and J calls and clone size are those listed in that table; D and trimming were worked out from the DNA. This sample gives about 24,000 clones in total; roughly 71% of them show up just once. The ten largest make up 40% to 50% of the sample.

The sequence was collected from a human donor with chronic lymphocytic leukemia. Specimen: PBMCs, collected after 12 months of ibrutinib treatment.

CDR3 region: CASSLGGATDTQYF. At the DNA level, the sequence is TGCGCCAGCAGCTTAGGGGGGGCCACAGATACGCAGTATTTT. The rearrangement joined TRBV5-1 to TRBJ2-3; a tentative D call is TRBD2 (7 bases match). V and J lose 2 bases and 2 bases, and a span of 9 bases separates them. The germline V gene provides CDR1 SGHRS and CDR2 YFSETQ. Inclusive of the bounding cysteine and phenylalanine, the CDR3 is 14 residues long. Just the 42-base CDR3 DNA is kept, in frame starting at base 1. Reference TRBV5-1 and TRBJ2-3 genes cover what lies past the CDR3, so the full variable domain is KAGVTQTPRYLIKTRGQQVTLSCSPISGHRSVSWYQQTPGQGLQFLFEYFSETQRNKGNFPGRFSGRQFSNSRSEMNVSTLELGDSALYLCASSLGGATDTQYFGPGTRLTVL.